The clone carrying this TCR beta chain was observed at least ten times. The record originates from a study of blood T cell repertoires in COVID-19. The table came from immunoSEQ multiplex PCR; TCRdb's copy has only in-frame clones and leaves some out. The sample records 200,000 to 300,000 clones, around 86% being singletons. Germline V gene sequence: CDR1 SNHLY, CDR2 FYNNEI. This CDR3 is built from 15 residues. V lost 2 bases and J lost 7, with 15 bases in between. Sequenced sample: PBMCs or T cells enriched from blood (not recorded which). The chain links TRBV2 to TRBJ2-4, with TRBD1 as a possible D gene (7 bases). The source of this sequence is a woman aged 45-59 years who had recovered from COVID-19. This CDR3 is CASSEKTTGRNIQYF. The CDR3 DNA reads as TGTGCCAGCAGTGAAAAAACGACAGGGAGGAACATTCAGTACTTC.